The source of this T cell receptor (beta chain) is a study of cytomegalovirus exposure and HLA in healthy donors. The PCR employed 60 Vbeta primers together with 13 Jbeta primers. Measured with immunoSEQ multiplex PCR; TCRdb has only the in-frame clones, and not every one. This table holds about 190,000 clones, approximately 90% found once. Looked up from germline, CDR1 is MGHRA and CDR2 is YSYEKL. Deletions cut 2 bases from V and 8 bases from J, with 21 bases between. This CDR3 comprises 16 residues. The sequenced material came from PBMCs. The clonotype was recovered from a boy younger than 10 in good health and CMV-seronegative. This sequence joins TRBV4-1 and TRBJ1-2, with TRBD1 as a possible D gene (5 bases). The CDR3 here is CASSQFLLGGREGYTF. The CDR3 DNA reads TGCGCCAGCAGCCAATTCCTGCTGGGGGGGAGGGAAGGCTACACCTTC.